This T cell receptor beta chain was sequenced during a study of T cell responses to AZD1222 COVID-19 vaccine. Whole-study results and caveats: Spike regions recognized by vaccine-associated CD4 TCRs spanned the protein, led by 160-218 and 743-854. Of the AZD1222 recipients, only 6 or 7 were seropositive at baseline.

Pooling was applied to second doses at about 4 or about 12 weeks. Trimming took off 6 bases at V and 8 bases at J, with 10 bases between the two ends. The CDR3 loop spans 12 amino acids. For this clone: The target antigen is unknown.

Generated by immunoSEQ multiplex PCR, the TCRdb table keeps only in-frame clones and is missing some. Seen here are tens of thousands of clones, roughly 90% observed once, and the top ten hold about 1.3%. The starting material was peripheral blood, obtained 28 days after the second AZD1222 dose. The receptor was isolated from an adult who received the AZD1222 COVID-19 vaccine. The V and J genes are TRBV12-3 or TRBV12-4 and TRBJ1-4; D ambiguous. CDR3 region: CASSPWGEKLFF. CDR3 bases: TGTGCCAGCAGCCCTTGGGGAGAAAAACTGTTTTTT.